The 4 T cell receptor beta chains reported below all come from one sample, sequenced in a study of T cells in Graves' hyperthyroidism and ophthalmopathy. Amplification of TCR beta CDR3 regions used RNA as the template. TCR CDR3 underwent first-round RT-PCR with the HTBI primer set. TCRdb called the multiplex PCR reads again in MiXCR, with one record for every CDR3 protein. The sample gives under 200,000 distinct CDR3 sequences, 9.4% of which show up once; around 20% is in the top ten. Sequencing was done on a sample of blood. These TCRs come from a woman aged 18-29 years with Graves' hyperthyroidism that later progressed to Graves' ophthalmopathy.

This clonotype was seen ten or more times. V and J are TRBV29-1 and TRBJ2-7; D remains unclear. V shed 5 bases and J shed 2 bases, with 7 bases lying between them. Germline CDR1 is SQVTM and CDR2 is ANQGSEA. CDR3 length equals 11 residues. The CDR3 nucleotides read TGCAGCGTTAGGGTGGCCTACGAGCAGTACTTC. Its protein is CSVRVAYEQYF.

This clonotype was counted at least ten times. The V and J genes are TRBV27 and TRBJ2-1; the match to TRBD2 covers 9 bases. The trim removed 2 bases at V and 4 bases at J, leaving 9 bases unmatched. This CDR3 region has 17 residues. Germline values: CDR1 MNHEY, CDR2 SMNVEV (reference sequence). As DNA, the CDR3 is TGTGCCAGCAGTTTACTGCCCCGGACTAGCGAATACAATGAGCAGTTCTTC. It is translated as CASSLLPRTSEYNEQFF.

With regard to this clonotype: A much larger clone sits a single nucleotide away, making a read error possible. The conserved final phenylalanine or tryptophan is absent from the CDR3, which likely points to a read error. This CDR3 reads CASSLLDRNTEAFS. The CDR3 DNA reads TGCGCCAGCAGCTTACTAGACAGGAACACTGAAGCTTTCTCT. This sequence joins TRBV5-1 and TRBJ1-1, with D perhaps matching TRBD1 (5 bases). Germline assignment: CDR1 SGHRS and CDR2 YFSETQ. Trimming shortened V by 2 bases and J by 1 base, and 9 bases separated the two germline ends. The CDR3 sequence is 14 residues long.

Remarks on this clonotype: At one end the junction does not follow the germline gene, possibly because of a read error. The chain links TRBV7-9 to TRBJ2-5; 11 nucleotides line up with TRBD2. The CDR3 is 16 residues long. Germline V gene sequence: CDR1 SEHNR, CDR2 FQNEAQ (reference sequence). The CDR3: CASSPGTSGTQGTQYF. As DNA, the CDR3 is TGTGCCAGCAGCCCTGGGACTAGCGGAACTCAAGGGACCCAGTACTTC.